This T cell receptor beta chain was captured by sequencing in a study of blood T cell repertoires in COVID-19. Sequenced by immunoSEQ multiplex PCR; TCRdb stores in-frame clones only, minus some. This sample yields approximately 210,000 clones, of which over 65% are seen a single time; about 2.5% belongs to the top ten. This receptor was obtained from a woman between 70 and 85 years old with active or convalescent COVID-19. Sequenced sample: peripheral blood.

DNA for the CDR3: TGTGCCAGCAGCCCGGAGGAACAGGGGCCCTACGAGCAGTACTTC. Protein sequence: CASSPEEQGPYEQYF. The V gene is TRBV4-2, the J gene TRBJ2-7, with 7 bases aligning to TRBD1. This CDR3 has 15 amino acids. Germline V gene lookup returns CDR1 LGHNA and CDR2 YNFKEQ. V was pared by 4 bases and J by 2 bases, with 8 bases of the junction left unmatched.